This entry features one TCR beta chain sequence. Then a second PCR, running about 6 to 11 cycles, was carried out with a sample-barcoded 5' primer and a J-beta primer mix. In TCRdb, the 5' RACE reads were re-called with MiXCR into one record per CDR3 protein. The data hold approximately 360,000 distinct CDR3 sequences, with approximately 52% observed a single time. This CDR3 region has 15 residues. V was pared by 3 bases and J by 11 bases, with 12 bases of the junction left unmatched. CDR1 is SNHLY and CDR2 is FYNNEI in the germline V gene. These data are taken from a study of blood T cells in healthy people across ages. Study overall: Template switching caught about one barcoded beta molecule for each two T cells.

The sequenced material came from blood. The TCR originated in a man between 60 and 75 years old in good health. The chain has TRBV2 and TRBJ2-5; 10 positions match TRBD2. CDR3 DNA: TGTGCCAGCAGTGAGGAACTAGCGGGACCCAATGAGCAGTACTTC. Its translation: CASSEELAGPNEQYF. Full variable domain (missing parts from reference TRBV2 and TRBJ2-5): EPEVTQTPSHQVTQMGQEVILRCVPISNHLYFYWYRQILGQKVEFLVSFYNNEISEKSEIFDDQFSVERPDGSNFTLKIRSTKLEDSAMYFCASSEELAGPNEQYFGPGTRLLVL.